Below are 23 T cell receptor beta chains sequenced from a single sample in a study of metastatic and nonmetastatic thyroid tumors. Until they underwent thyroid surgery, no patient had received any treatment. TCRdb re-clonotyped the PCR reads via MiXCR. Found here are nearly 25,000 clones, 13% of them singletons; the top ten hold around 15%. Input material: blood. These receptors all stem from a female donor with papillary thyroid cancer or a benign thyroid nodule (not recorded which). Some clones in this sample may be carry-over from other donors' samples.

Ten or more counts support this clone. The chain employs TRBV25-1 and TRBJ2-7, with 7 bases that match TRBD1. The CDR3 is 17 residues long. The germline V gene has CDR1 MGHDK and CDR2 SYGVNS. V lost 3 bases and J lost 2; bases outside the gene matches: 13. The chain's CDR3 is CASSDFKGDSSTYEQYF. Written as DNA, the CDR3 is TGTGCCAGCAGTGACTTCAAGGGGGACAGCAGCACCTACGAGCAGTACTTC.

Many counts were recorded for this clone. The chain links TRBV5-1 to TRBJ2-3; D may be TRBD2 (6 bases). V lost 2 bases and J lost 2, with 12 bases in between. This CDR3 contains 15 residues. Germline V gene data show CDR1 as SGHRS and CDR2 as YFSETQ. The CDR3 is CASSFRAGFTDTQYF. CDR3 DNA sequence: TGCGCCAGCAGCTTTAGGGCGGGATTCACAGATACGCAGTATTTT.

This clone was found many times. V and J are TRBV20-1 and TRBJ1-4, with 8 bases fitting TRBD1. Germline V gene data show CDR1 as DFQATT and CDR2 as SNEGSKA (reference sequence). The CDR3 length is 13 residues. Germline trimming cut 6 bases from V and 7 bases from J; bases unmatched to any gene: 7. The CDR3 loop reads CSAPTGASEKLFF. In DNA, the CDR3 is TGCAGTGCACCGACAGGGGCGAGTGAAAAACTGTTTTTT.

Many counts were recorded for this clone. This chain links TRBV2 with TRBJ1-1, with a weak D call TRBD1 (5 bases). Deletions cut 4 bases from V and 2 bases from J, with 8 bases between. This CDR3 has 13 residues. In germline, CDR1 is SNHLY, CDR2 FYNNEI. CDR3 nucleotides: TGTGCCAGCAGTGTGGGGCCTAACACTGAAGCTTTCTTT. Protein: CASSVGPNTEAFF.

This clone showed up many times. The chain is built from TRBV5-1 and TRBJ2-7; 12 bases agree with TRBD2. Trimming at V came to 7 bases and at J to 2 bases, leaving 10 bases not matched to a gene. The CDR3 contains 16 residues. The germline V gene encodes CDR1 SGHRS and CDR2 YFSETQ. The CDR3 spells CASSRGGLAGTYEQYF. The CDR3 DNA follows: TGCGCCAGCTCTCGAGGGGGACTAGCGGGCACCTACGAGCAGTACTTC.

This clone showed up just a few times. The genes are TRBV12-3 or TRBV12-4 and TRBJ1-1; D perhaps matches TRBD1 (6 bases). Between the trimmed V and J ends, which lost 6 bases and 11 bases, there was a span of 13 bases. CDR3 length: 11 residues. The DNA of the CDR3 is TGTGCCAGCAGCACCGGCCAGGGGGCTTTCTTT. It is translated as CASSTGQGAFF.

This clone was counted many times. This may stem from a read error, because a much larger clone lies one nucleotide away. In this CDR3 the conserved last residue, phenylalanine or tryptophan, is missing, so a read error is likely. This chain links TRBV11-2 with TRBJ1-6; no definite D call. Trimming took 0 bases from V and 9 from J, leaving 6 bases between them. The CDR3 contains 13 residues. Germline CDR1 and CDR2: SGHAT and FQNNGV. As DNA, the CDR3 is TGTGCCAGCAGCTTAGAATCGGCTTCACCCCTCCACTTG. Encoded protein: CASSLESASPLHL.

The rearrangement joins TRBV11-1 to TRBJ2-1, with D tentatively TRBD2 (6 bases). Looked up from germline, CDR1 is SGHAT and CDR2 is FQDESV (reference sequence). V was clipped by 4 bases and J by 5 bases, with 15 bases between them. This CDR3 has 15 residues. In DNA form, the CDR3 reads TGTGCCAGCAGCTCGACCGGGACTTTAAACAATGAGCAGTTCTTC. Its translation is CASSSTGTLNNEQFF.

Turning to this clone: A much larger clone sits a single nucleotide away, making a read error possible. The rearrangement uses TRBV7-9 and TRBJ1-1; 9 positions agree with TRBD1. CDR1 and CDR2 (germline): SEHNR, FQNEAQ (reference sequence). This CDR3 comprises 14 residues. The CDR3 spells CASNSGQGWAEAFF. As DNA, the CDR3 is TGTGCCAGCAACTCGGGACAGGGATGGGCTGAAGCTTTCTTC.

This clone was seen just once. The chain links TRBV20-1 to TRBJ2-2; D perhaps matches TRBD2 (6 bases). V lost 4 bases and J lost 6, with 12 bases in between. This CDR3 spans 13 amino acids. Germline CDR1 reads DFQATT; CDR2 reads SNEGSKA (reference sequence). Written as DNA, the CDR3 is TGCAGTGCTACCCAAGGGAGGTCCGGGGAGCTGTTTTTT. Protein: CSATQGRSGELFF.

The rearrangement links TRBV5-1 to TRBJ1-2, with D possibly being TRBD1 (5 bases). In germline, CDR1 is SGHRS, CDR2 YFSETQ. V lost 1 base, J lost 4 bases, and 20 bases lay in between. The CDR3 covers 17 residues. CDR3 coding DNA: TGCGCCAGCAGCTTGACAGGTCTTGAGTCTGGGATCTATGGCTACACCTTC. Amino acids: CASSLTGLESGIYGYTF.

This chain links TRBV20-1 with TRBJ2-1; D may be TRBD2 (6 bases). CDR1 is DFQATT, CDR2 SNEGSKA, per germline (reference sequence). The CDR3 extends over 15 amino acids. V lost 4 bases and J lost 3, with 16 bases in between. The CDR3 loop reads CSATAGYGVYNEQFF. The CDR3 coding sequence is TGCAGTGCTACCGCGGGATACGGGGTCTACAATGAGCAGTTCTTC.

This clone appeared many times. The rearrangement uses TRBV24-1 and TRBJ2-1, with TRBD1 matching 9 bases. The CDR3 is made up of 15 amino acids. V trimming: 2 bases; J trimming: 6 bases; junction bases outside the gene matches: 4. CDR1 is KGHDR and CDR2 is SFDVKD in the germline V gene. CDR3 DNA: TGTGCCACCAGTGATTATGGACAGGGGTCCAATGAGCAGTTCTTC. Translating gives CATSDYGQGSNEQFF.

This clone was observed at least ten times. This may be a read error, as it is one base from a much larger clone. This chain uses TRBV7-3 with TRBJ1-6; no clear D gene. Germline loops: CDR1 SGHTA, CDR2 FQGTGA. The CDR3 sequence is 13 residues long. The CDR3 sequence: CANSRLYNSPLHF. In DNA form, the CDR3 reads TGTGCCAACAGCCGGTTATATAATTCACCCCTCCACTTT.

This clone was picked up many times. The V and J genes are TRBV29-1 and TRBJ2-1; TRBD1 might be the D (7 bases). The V end lost 4 bases, the J end lost 7 bases, and 11 bases lay between the germline ends. This CDR3 is built from 12 residues. Germline values: CDR1 SQVTM, CDR2 ANQGSEA. The CDR3 spells CSVGQGGNEQFF. CDR3 nucleotides: TGCAGCGTTGGACAGGGAGGTAATGAGCAGTTCTTC.

This clone is medium-sized (0.01 to 0.1%) within its sample. The chain couples TRBV6-1 to TRBJ2-2; possible D gene TRBD2, 5 bases. The germline V gene encodes CDR1 MNHNS and CDR2 SASEGT. V lost 10 bases, J lost 0 bases, and 12 bases lay in between. CDR3 length: 14 amino acids. The CDR3 region has the DNA TGTGCCACCCCTAGCCGGACGAACACCGGGGAGCTGTTTTTT. Amino acid sequence: CATPSRTNTGELFF.

The sample holds many counts of this clone. The chain carries TRBV7-9 and TRBJ2-2, with D hard to call. The CDR3 is 15 residues long. Germline V gene data show CDR1 as SEHNR and CDR2 as FQNEAQ (reference sequence). Trimming removed 1 base at V and 0 bases at J, with 6 bases between. The CDR3 nucleotides read TGTGCCAGCAGCTTAGACTCAGCGAACACCGGGGAGCTGTTTTTT. Protein product: CASSLDSANTGELFF. The entire variable domain, with the rest obtained from reference TRBV7-9 and TRBJ2-2, is as follows: DTGVSQNPRHKITKRGQNVTFRCDPISEHNRLYWYRQTLGQGPEFLTYFQNEAQLEKSRLLSDRFSAERPKGSFSTLEIQRTEQGDSAMYLCASSLDSANTGELFFGEGSRLTVL.

This clone appeared many times. The CDR3 protein is CASSLEIAGVGNEQFF. CDR3 DNA sequence: TGCGCCAGCAGCTTGGAAATAGCGGGAGTGGGTAATGAGCAGTTCTTC. V usage is TRBV5-1 and J usage is TRBJ2-1; 9 bases align to TRBD2. Germline V gives CDR1 SGHRS, CDR2 YFSETQ. There are 16 residues in the CDR3. With 0 bases clipped from V and 7 bases from J, the junction kept 8 bases outside the gene matches.

This clone was counted at least ten times. The chain joins TRBV20-1 to TRBJ1-1, with D perhaps matching TRBD1 (6 bases). The CDR3 is made up of 15 amino acids. Germline V gene lookup returns CDR1 DFQATT and CDR2 SNEGSKA (reference sequence). The germline V and J ends were trimmed by 0 bases and 7 bases, with 18 bases remaining between them. CDR3 sequence (DNA): TGCAGTGCTAGAGATTTTCCAGGGGCGAGGGGTGAAGCTTTCTTT. Amino acids: CSARDFPGARGEAFF.

This clone was seen ten or more times. This chain links TRBV24-1 with TRBJ2-5; a weak D match, TRBD2 (7 bases). Per the germline V gene, CDR1 is KGHDR and CDR2 is SFDVKD. V dropped 9 bases and J dropped 3 bases, with 13 bases sitting between them. This CDR3 is 13 amino acids long. The CDR3 DNA follows: TGTGCCACCTCCCAGGGGACTAAAGAGACCCAGTACTTC. As protein: CATSQGTKETQYF.

The sample holds many counts of this clone. The V call is TRBV12-3 or TRBV12-4, the J call TRBJ2-1, with D perhaps matching TRBD1 or TRBD2 (5 bases each). The CDR3 contains 13 residues. With 1 base removed from V and 16 bases from J, the gap between germline ends came to 17 bases. The CDR3 nucleotides are TGTGCCAGCAGTTTAGTGTCCGGGACGCAAAGCTTCTTC. It is translated as CASSLVSGTQSFF.

This clone appeared a few times. A read error may explain this, as a much larger clone is one base away. The gene calls are TRBV28 and TRBJ2-7; possible D gene TRBD2, 6 bases. This CDR3 has 12 amino acids. Trimming removed 5 bases from V and 9 bases from J, with 14 bases in between. The germline CDR1 and CDR2 sequences are MDHEN and SYDVKM. The CDR3 coding sequence is TGTGCCAGCAGTCCGGGACTCCGCGGGCAGTACTTC. Translation: CASSPGLRGQYF.

This clone was detected a few times. At one of its ends the junction is not consistent with the germline gene, which may arise from a read error. Other DNA sequences within the sample encode an identical CDR3. The gene calls are TRBV6-1 and TRBJ2-7; possible D gene TRBD1, 5 bases. Per the germline V gene, CDR1 is MNHNS and CDR2 is SASEGT. This CDR3 spans 14 amino acids. The DNA of the CDR3 is TGCGCCAGCAGCAGGCAGGGAATATTTTACGAGCAGTACTTT. It yields the protein CASSRQGIFYEQYF.